Given below is one T cell receptor (beta chain) in context. Germline CDR1 and CDR2: KGHSH and LQKENI. The CDR3 spans 15 residues. V lost 3 bases, J lost 6 bases, and 6 bases stayed unmatched. Using immunoSEQ multiplex PCR, the repertoire was profiled, and TCRdb retains in-frame clones only, with some absent. The sample consists of around 200,000 clones, roughly nine tenths of them appearing once. This entry is derived from a study of blood T cell repertoires in COVID-19. The material sequenced was peripheral blood. The receptor comes from a man in his forties or fifties with acute or convalescent COVID-19. This chain connects TRBV18 to TRBJ2-1, with 9 nucleotides matching TRBD1. The CDR3 DNA reads TGTGCCAGCTCACCGCCGGGACAGGGATCCAATGAGCAGTTCTTC. Translating gives CASSPPGQGSNEQFF.